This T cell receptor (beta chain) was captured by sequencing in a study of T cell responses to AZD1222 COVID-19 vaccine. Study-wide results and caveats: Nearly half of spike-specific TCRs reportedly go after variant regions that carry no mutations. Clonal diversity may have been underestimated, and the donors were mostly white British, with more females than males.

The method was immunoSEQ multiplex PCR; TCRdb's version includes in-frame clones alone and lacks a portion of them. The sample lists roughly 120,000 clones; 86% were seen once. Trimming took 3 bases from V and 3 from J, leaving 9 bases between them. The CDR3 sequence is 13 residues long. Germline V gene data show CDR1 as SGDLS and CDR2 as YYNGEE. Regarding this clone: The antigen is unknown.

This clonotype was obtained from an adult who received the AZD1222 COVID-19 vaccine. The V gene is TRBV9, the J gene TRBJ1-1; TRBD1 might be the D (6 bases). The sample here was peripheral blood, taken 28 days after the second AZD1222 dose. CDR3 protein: CASSASGDTEAFF. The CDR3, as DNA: TGTGCCAGCAGCGCCTCAGGGGACACTGAAGCTTTCTTT.